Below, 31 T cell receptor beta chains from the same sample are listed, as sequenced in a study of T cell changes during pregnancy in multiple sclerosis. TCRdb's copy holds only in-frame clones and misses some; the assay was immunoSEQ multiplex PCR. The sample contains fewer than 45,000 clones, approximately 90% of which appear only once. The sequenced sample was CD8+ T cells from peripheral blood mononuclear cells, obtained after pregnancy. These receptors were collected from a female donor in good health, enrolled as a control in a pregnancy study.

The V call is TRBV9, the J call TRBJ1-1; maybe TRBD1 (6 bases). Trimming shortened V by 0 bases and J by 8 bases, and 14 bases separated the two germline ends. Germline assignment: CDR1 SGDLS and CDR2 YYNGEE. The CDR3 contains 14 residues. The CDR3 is CASSVEAGAGEAFF. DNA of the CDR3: TGTGCCAGCAGCGTAGAGGCAGGGGCCGGAGAAGCTTTCTTT.

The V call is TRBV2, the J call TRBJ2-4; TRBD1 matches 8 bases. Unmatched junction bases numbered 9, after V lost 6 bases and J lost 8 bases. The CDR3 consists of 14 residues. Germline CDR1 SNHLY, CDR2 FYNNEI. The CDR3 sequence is CASRDDRGEDIQYF. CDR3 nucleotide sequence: TGTGCCAGCAGAGATGACAGGGGTGAGGACATTCAGTACTTC.

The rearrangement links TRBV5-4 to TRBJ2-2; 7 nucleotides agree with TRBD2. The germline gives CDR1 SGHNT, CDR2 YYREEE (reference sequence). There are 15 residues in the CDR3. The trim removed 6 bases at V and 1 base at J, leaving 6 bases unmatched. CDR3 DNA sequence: TGTGCCAGCATCTCGGGCGGGGGGAACACCGGGGAGCTGTTTTTT. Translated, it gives CASISGGGNTGELFF.

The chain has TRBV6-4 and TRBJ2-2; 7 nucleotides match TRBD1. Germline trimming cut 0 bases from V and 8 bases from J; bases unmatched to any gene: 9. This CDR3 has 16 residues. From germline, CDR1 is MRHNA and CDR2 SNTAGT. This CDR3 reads CASSDSSRTGSGELFF. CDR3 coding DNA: TGTGCCAGCAGTGACTCGAGTCGGACAGGCTCTGGGGAGCTGTTTTTT.

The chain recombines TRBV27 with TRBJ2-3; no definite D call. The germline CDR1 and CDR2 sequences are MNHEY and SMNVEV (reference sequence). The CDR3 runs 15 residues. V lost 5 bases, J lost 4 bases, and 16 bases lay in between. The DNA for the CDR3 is TGTGCCAGCAGTCGAGAATACCGAGACTCAGATACGCAGTATTTT. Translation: CASSREYRDSDTQYF.

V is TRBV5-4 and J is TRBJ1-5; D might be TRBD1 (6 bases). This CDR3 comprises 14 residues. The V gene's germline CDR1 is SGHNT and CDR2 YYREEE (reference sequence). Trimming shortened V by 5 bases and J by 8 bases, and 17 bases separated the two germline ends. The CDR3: CASSRGTGSEPQHF. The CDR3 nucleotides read TGTGCCAGCAGTCGAGGTACAGGGAGTGAGCCCCAGCATTTT.

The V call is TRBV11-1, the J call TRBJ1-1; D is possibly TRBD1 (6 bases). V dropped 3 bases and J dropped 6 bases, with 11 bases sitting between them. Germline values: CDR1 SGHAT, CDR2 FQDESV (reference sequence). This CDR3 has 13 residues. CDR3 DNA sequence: TGTGCCAGCAGCTTCCGGACAGTCGCTGAAGCTTTCTTT. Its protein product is CASSFRTVAEAFF.

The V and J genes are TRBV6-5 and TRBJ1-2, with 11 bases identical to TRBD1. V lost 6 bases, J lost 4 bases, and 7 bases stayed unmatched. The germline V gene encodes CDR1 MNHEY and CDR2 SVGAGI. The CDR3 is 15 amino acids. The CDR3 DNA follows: TGTGCCAGCAGCGGACAGGGGGCGCGATTCTATGGCTACACCTTC. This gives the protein CASSGQGARFYGYTF.

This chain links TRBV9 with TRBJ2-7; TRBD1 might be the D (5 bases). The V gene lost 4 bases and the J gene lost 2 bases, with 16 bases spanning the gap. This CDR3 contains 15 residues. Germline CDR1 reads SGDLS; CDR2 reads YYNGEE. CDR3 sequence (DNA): TGTGCCAGCAGCCCCCCCTTAGGGGATACCTACGAGCAGTACTTC. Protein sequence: CASSPPLGDTYEQYF.

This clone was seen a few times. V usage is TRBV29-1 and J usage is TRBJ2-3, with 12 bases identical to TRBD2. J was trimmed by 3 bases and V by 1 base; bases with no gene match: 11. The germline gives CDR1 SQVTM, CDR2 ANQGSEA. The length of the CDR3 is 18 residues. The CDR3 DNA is TGCAGCGTTGAAGCCCCCGACGCGACTAGCGGGGGAACAGATACGCAGTATTTT. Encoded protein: CSVEAPDATSGGTDTQYF.

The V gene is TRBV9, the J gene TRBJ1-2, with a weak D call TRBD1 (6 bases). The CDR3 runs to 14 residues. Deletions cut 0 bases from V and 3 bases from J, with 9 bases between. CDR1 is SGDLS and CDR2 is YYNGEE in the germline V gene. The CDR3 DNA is TGTGCCAGCAGCGTAGCGGACAGTGACTATGGCTACACCTTC. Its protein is CASSVADSDYGYTF.

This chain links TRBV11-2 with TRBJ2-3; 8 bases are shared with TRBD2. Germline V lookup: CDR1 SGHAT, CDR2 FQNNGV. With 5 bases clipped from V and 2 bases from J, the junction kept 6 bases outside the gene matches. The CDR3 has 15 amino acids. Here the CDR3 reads CASSLSGSITDTQYF. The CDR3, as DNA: TGTGCCAGCAGCCTAAGCGGGAGCATCACAGATACGCAGTATTTT. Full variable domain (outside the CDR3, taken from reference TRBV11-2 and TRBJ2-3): EAGVAQSPRYKIIEKRQSVAFWCNPISGHATLYWYQQILGQGPKLLIQFQNNGVVDDSQLPKDRFSAERLKGVDSTLKIQPAKLEDSAVYLCASSLSGSITDTQYFGPGTRLTVL.

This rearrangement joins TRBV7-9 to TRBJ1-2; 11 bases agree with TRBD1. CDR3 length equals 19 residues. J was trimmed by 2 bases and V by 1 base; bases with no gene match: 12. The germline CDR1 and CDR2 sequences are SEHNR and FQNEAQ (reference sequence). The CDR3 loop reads CASSLVPYTGTGGNYGYTF. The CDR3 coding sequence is TGTGCCAGCAGCTTAGTCCCCTACACCGGGACAGGGGGGAACTATGGCTACACCTTC.

The CDR3 is CASSSFLAGGSGELFF. The CDR3 DNA is TGTGCCAGCAGCTCCTTTCTAGCGGGGGGTTCCGGGGAGCTGTTTTTT. The V call is TRBV7-9, the J call TRBJ2-2, with 11 bases identical to TRBD2. V gave up 4 bases and J gave up 6 bases; unmatched junction bases: 7. CDR1 and CDR2 from the germline V gene are SEHNR and FQNEAQ (reference sequence). The CDR3 has 16 amino acids.

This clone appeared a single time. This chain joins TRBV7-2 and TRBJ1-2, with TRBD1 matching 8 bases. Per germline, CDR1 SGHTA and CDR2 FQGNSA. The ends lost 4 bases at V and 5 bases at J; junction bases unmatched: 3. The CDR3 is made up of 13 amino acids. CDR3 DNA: TGTGCCAGCAGCTCCGGACAGGGTTATGGCTACACCTTC. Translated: CASSSGQGYGYTF.

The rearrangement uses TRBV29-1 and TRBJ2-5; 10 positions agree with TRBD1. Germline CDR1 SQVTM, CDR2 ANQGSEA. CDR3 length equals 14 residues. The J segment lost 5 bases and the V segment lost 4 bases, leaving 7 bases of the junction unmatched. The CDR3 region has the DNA TGCAGCGTTGTGGACAGGGGGTATCGGGAGACCCAGTACTTC. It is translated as CSVVDRGYRETQYF.

The CDR3 region is CASRPPTSLPGELFF. CDR3 coding DNA: TGTGCCAGCAGGCCACCGACTAGTTTGCCCGGGGAGCTGTTTTTT. V gene TRBV6-5 combines with J gene TRBJ2-2, with D possibly being TRBD2 (6 bases). V lost 6 bases to trimming and J lost 6 bases, with 17 bases between them. Germline-derived CDR1 and CDR2 are MNHEY and SVGAGI. The CDR3 spans 15 residues.

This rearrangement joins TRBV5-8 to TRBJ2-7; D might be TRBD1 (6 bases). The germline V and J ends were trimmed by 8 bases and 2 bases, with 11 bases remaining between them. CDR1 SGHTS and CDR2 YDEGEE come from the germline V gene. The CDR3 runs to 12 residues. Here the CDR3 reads CASREGAYEQYF. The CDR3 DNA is TGTGCCAGTAGAGAGGGGGCCTACGAGCAGTACTTC.

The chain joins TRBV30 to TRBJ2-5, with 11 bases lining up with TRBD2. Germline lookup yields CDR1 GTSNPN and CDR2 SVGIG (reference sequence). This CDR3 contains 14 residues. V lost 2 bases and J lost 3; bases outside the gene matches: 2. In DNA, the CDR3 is TGTGCCTGGAGTCCGACTAGCGGGGAAGAGACCCAGTACTTC. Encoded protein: CAWSPTSGEETQYF.

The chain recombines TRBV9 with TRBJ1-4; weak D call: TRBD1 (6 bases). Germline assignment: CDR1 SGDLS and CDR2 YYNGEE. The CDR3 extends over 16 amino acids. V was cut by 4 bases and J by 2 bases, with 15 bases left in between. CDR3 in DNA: TGTGCCAGCAGCCCACGGGGCGGACAGACTAATGAAAAACTGTTTTTT. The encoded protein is CASSPRGGQTNEKLFF.

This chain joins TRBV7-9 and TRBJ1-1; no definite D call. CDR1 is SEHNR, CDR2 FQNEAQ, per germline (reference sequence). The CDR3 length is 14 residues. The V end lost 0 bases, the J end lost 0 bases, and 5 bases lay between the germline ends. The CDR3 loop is CASSLALMNTEAFF. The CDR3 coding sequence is TGTGCCAGCAGCTTAGCGCTAATGAACACTGAAGCTTTCTTT. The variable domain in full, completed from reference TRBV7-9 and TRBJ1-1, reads DTGVSQNPRHKITKRGQNVTFRCDPISEHNRLYWYRQTLGQGPEFLTYFQNEAQLEKSRLLSDRFSAERPKGSFSTLEIQRTEQGDSAMYLCASSLALMNTEAFFGQGTRLTVV.

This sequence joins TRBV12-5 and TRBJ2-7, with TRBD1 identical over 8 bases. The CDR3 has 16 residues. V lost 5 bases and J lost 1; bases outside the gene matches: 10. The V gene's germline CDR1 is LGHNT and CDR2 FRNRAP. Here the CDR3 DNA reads TGTGCTAGTGGTGCACTGGGACAGGTCCCTTCCTACGAGCAGTACTTC. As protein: CASGALGQVPSYEQYF.

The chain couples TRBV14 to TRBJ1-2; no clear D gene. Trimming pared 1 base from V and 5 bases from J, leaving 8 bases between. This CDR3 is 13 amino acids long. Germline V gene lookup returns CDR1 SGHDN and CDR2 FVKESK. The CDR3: CASSQVPGYGYTF. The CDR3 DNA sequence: TGTGCCAGCAGCCAAGTACCGGGGTATGGCTACACCTTC.

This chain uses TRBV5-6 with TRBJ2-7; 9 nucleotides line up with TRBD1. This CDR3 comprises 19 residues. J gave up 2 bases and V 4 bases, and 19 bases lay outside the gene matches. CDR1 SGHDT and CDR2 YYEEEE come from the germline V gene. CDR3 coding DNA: TGTGCCAGCAGCCGCGCATCCCTATTCGGGGGACAGGGAGCCTACGAGCAGTACTTC. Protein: CASSRASLFGGQGAYEQYF.

The DNA of the CDR3 is TGCAGCGCGGGGGTTAGCTCCTACAATGAGCAGTTCTTC. Translating it yields CSAGVSSYNEQFF. V gene TRBV29-1 combines with J gene TRBJ2-1, with a possible D match to TRBD2 (6 bases). V lost 7 bases, J lost 0 bases, and 10 bases lay in between. The CDR3 runs 13 residues. Germline assignment: CDR1 SQVTM and CDR2 ANQGSEA.

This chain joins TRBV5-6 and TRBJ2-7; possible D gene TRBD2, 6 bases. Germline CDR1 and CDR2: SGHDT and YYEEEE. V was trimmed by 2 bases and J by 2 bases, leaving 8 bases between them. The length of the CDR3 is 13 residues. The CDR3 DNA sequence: TGTGCCAGCAGCTTCGGGGGAACCTACGAGCAGTACTTC. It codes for CASSFGGTYEQYF.

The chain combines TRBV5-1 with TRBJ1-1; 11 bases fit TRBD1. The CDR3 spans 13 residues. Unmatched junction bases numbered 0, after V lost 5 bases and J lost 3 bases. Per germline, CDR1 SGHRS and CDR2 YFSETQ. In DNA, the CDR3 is TGCGCCAGCAGGGACAGGGGGCACACTGAAGCTTTCTTT. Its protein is CASRDRGHTEAFF.

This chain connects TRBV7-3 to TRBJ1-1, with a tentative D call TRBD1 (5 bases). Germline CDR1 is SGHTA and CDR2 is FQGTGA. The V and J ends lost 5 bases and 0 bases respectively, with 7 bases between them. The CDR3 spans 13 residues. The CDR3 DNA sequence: TGTGCCAGCAGCGCGGGACTGAACACTGAAGCTTTCTTT. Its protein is CASSAGLNTEAFF.

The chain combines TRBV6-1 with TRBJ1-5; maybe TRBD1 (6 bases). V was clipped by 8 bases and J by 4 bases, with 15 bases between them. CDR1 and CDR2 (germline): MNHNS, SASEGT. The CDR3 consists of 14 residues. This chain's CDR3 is CASGPGAENQPQHF. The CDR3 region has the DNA TGTGCCAGCGGCCCAGGGGCGGAGAATCAGCCCCAGCATTTT.

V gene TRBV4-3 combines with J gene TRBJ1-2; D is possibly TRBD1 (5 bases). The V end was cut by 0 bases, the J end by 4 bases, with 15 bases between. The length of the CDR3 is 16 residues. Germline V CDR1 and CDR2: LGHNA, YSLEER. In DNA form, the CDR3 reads TGCGCCAGCAGCCAAGACAGGTACAATCAGGGCTATGGCTACACCTTC. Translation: CASSQDRYNQGYGYTF.

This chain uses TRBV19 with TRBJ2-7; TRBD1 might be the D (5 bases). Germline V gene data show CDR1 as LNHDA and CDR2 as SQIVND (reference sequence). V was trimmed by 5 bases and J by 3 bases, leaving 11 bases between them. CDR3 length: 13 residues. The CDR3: CASSSLDSYEQYF. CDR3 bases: TGTGCCAGTAGTTCCCTCGACAGCTACGAGCAGTACTTC.